The text below deals with one TCR beta chain. Its specificity is unknown. Measured with immunoSEQ multiplex PCR; TCRdb has only the in-frame clones, and not every one. The profile shows some 74,000 clones, roughly 90% of them singletons. Germline V gene data show CDR1 as SGHVS and CDR2 as FNYEAQ. This CDR3 has 15 amino acids. The junction had 5 bases not matched to a gene; V was cut back by 5 bases and J by 2 bases. The source of the sample is a study of T cell responses to AZD1222 COVID-19 vaccine. Findings and caveats of the study: Dominant CD4 TCR responses targeted spike regions 160-218 and 743-854. The study identified only six AZD1222 recipients as seropositive at baseline. Donors, mostly white British, included more females; clonal diversity was possibly underestimated.

This sample comprised peripheral blood, obtained 28 days after the second AZD1222 dose. The chain employs TRBV7-6 and TRBJ2-1, with 8 positions matching TRBD2. The clonotype comes from an adult who received the AZD1222 COVID-19 vaccine. The CDR3 here is CASSQSGGPYNEQFF. The DNA for the CDR3 is TGTGCCAGCAGCCAGTCGGGGGGGCCCTACAATGAGCAGTTCTTC.